These T cell receptor beta chains were read from a single sample in a study of OX40 agonist ivuxolimab in advanced cancers. Using immunoSEQ multiplex PCR, the repertoire was profiled, and TCRdb retains in-frame clones only, with some absent. The sample holds about 66,000 clones; around 80% are singletons and the top ten take more than 4%. The sequenced sample was CD4+ or CD8+ T cells sorted from blood, obtained in a trial of the OX40 agonist ivuxolimab. These receptors all stem from an adult with an advanced solid tumor such as melanoma, head and neck, liver or kidney cancer. Both conserved end residues are part of each CDR3. The D gene is left open where the match is weak. Clone size is not always given. Where it is, it says once, few, many or a class for expanded clones.

d_call,j_call,v_call,clone_size,cdr3_nt,cdr3_aa
TRBD2,TRBJ2-5,TRBV9,NA,TGTGCCAGCAGCGTAGGGCTAGCGGAACAAGAGACCCAGTACTTC,CASSVGLAEQETQYF
TRBD2,TRBJ2-7,TRBV7-9,NA,TGTGCCAGCAGAGTTAGCGGGAGTGCTTACGAGCAGTACTTC,CASRVSGSAYEQYF
NA,TRBJ2-1,TRBV7-3,NA,TGTGCCAGCAGGAAGGGCGATGGGAATGAGCAGTTCTTC,CASRKGDGNEQFF
TRBD1,TRBJ1-2,TRBV14,NA,TGTGCCAGCAGCCCGCCCGGGACAGGGTTAAGCTACACCTTC,CASSPPGTGLSYTF
TRBD1,TRBJ2-1,TRBV15,NA,TGTGCCACCAGCAGAGAGACAGGGGGCTACAATGAGCAGTTCTTC,CATSRETGGYNEQFF
TRBD1,TRBJ2-7,TRBV28,few,TGTGCCAGCAGTTTTTTCAGGGGGTCGTACGAGCAGTACTTC,CASSFFRGSYEQYF
TRBD2,TRBJ2-1,TRBV6-5,once,TGTGCCAGCAGTTGGAATAGCGGGAGTTGGAATGAGCAGTTCTTC,CASSWNSGSWNEQFF
NA,TRBJ1-4,TRBV6-1,NA,TGTGCCAGCAGTGAACCCGTGGTAGGGACGAGTTTATATGAAAAACTGTTTTTT,CASSEPVVGTSLYEKLFF
NA,TRBJ2-5,TRBV5-1,few,TGCGCCAGCAGCCAGGGATCGGGAGAGACCCAGTACTTC,CASSQGSGETQYF
TRBD2,TRBJ2-5,TRBV4-1,few,TGCGCCAGCAGCCAAGTGAGGGAGGGAGAGACCCAGTACTTC,CASSQVREGETQYF
NA,TRBJ2-7,TRBV4-3,medium-sized,TGCGCCAGCAGCCAAGTTGTGGGAGTCATTTCTCTCGAGCAGTACTTC,CASSQVVGVISLEQYF
NA,TRBJ2-7,TRBV12-5,NA,TGTGCTAGTGGTTTGGTATTATCCCCGGGACCCTCCTACGAGCAGTACTTC,CASGLVLSPGPSYEQYF
NA,TRBJ1-5,TRBV5-1,NA,TGCGCCAGCAGCTTGGGAGAGCTCAGCAATCAGCCCCAGCATTTT,CASSLGELSNQPQHF